This entry is about one TCR beta chain. Its antigen is unknown. There are no base qualities to consult, and no much larger clone falls within one base. This sample was included in a study of T cell responses to AZD1222 COVID-19 vaccine (dated by TCRdb to the early 2020s). At the level of the whole study: A total of just over 230 trial participants underwent TCR sequencing, of whom about 200 had received two doses of AZD1222 and approximately 26 had received two doses of the MenACWY control vaccine. Trial participants were enrolled by age into 18-55, 56-69 and 70-plus year subgroups, with around 140, 26 and 57 TCR-sequenced participants respectively. Overall study results and their limits: Spike-specific TCR breadth and depth rose significantly after two AZD1222 doses compared with day 0 and with MenACWY recipients. Participants were mostly white British and included more females than males, and it was suggested by the authors that clonal diversity may have been underestimated. Only five to seven AZD1222 recipients were SARS-CoV-2 seropositive at baseline, limiting conclusions about previously exposed vaccinees. The whole spike protein was spanned by vaccine-associated CD4 TCRs, and dominant responses were seen in regions 160-218 and 743-854. In the small 56-69-year group, the increase in depth fell short of significance, most likely because of low power. Reportedly, almost half of the unique spike-specific TCRs recognized epitopes lying outside the regions that are mutated in the B.1.351 and B.1.1.7 variants. Because no day 14 peak-response samples were available, the repertoires could be characterized only after the peak T cell response.

The CDR3 regions of human TCRbeta chains were subjected to immunosequencing. Per the authors' processing: Repertoire TCRs were checked for matches against a reference library of SARS-CoV-2-specific TCRs that had been generated using the MIRA antigen-specificity platform. Breadth was defined as the fraction of unique TCRs that were SARS-CoV-2-associated, and depth was defined as the fraction of total T cells that were SARS-CoV-2-associated. Each spike-specific TCR was assigned to its reactive spike region and to a CD4 or CD8 class using the MIRA data. Log10-transformed breadth and depth values were compared by one-way ANOVA with Sidak's multiple comparisons tests. The immuneACCESS repertoire file appears here via TCRdb, limited to in-frame rearrangements. These files lack a portion of the clones; in checked studies, under half of the deficit traces to unresolved V genes, and the cause of the others is not known. The DNA gave D and trimming, while V, J and clone size come from that table. Within this sample are 250,000 to 300,000 clones, with 94% of them counted one time only. The ten largest make up 0.55% of the sample.

The CDR3 contains 15 residues, cysteine and phenylalanine counted. Of all the DNA, just the CDR3 is kept, 45 bases in frame from base 1. The germline V gene encodes CDR1 SGHVS and CDR2 FQNEAQ. Trimming removed 5 bases from V and 3 bases from J; the gene matches leave 4 bases unexplained. Read against the paper, the sample's time point label means: about 28 days (+/-7) after the second vaccine dose. AZD1222 recipients whose second dose came at about 4 weeks and those whose second dose came at about 12 weeks were combined into one group, since spike-specific TCR depth and breadth did not differ between the two schedules. Vaccinee samples were obtained from the UK trials COV001 and COV002, which included a single-blind randomized controlled phase 2/3 trial of AZD1222 (ChAdOx1 nCoV-19) in healthy adults. For TCRbeta chain sequencing, PBMC samples were collected from trial participants at day 0 and at day 28 after the second dose.

The sequencing here drew on peripheral blood, taken 28 days after the second AZD1222 dose. The source of this sequence is an adult who received the AZD1222 COVID-19 vaccine. The rearrangement joined TRBV7-8 to TRBJ2-6, and TRBD2 aligns with 7 junction nucleotides. The DNA sequence is given as TGTGCCAGCAGCCTCGCGGGGGTTGGGGCCAACGTCCTGACTTTC. Translation gives CASSLAGVGANVLTF.